The rows below give T cell receptor beta chains drawn from one sample of a study of blood T cells in healthy people across ages. Via MiXCR, TCRdb re-called the 5' RACE reads, giving one row per CDR3 protein. The profile shows about 1 million distinct CDR3 sequences, around 45% of them singletons. The sequenced sample consisted of blood. The receptors here all came from a woman aged 60 to 75 in good health. The CDR3 runs from the conserved cysteine through the conserved F or W. D genes are given only for firm matches. Expanded clones get a size class; other rows say once, few or many, or leave the size out.

TRBV7-8	TRBJ2-1	15	NA	TRBD1	CASRPGTGNYNEQFF	TGTGCCAGCAGGCCCGGGACAGGGAATTACAATGAGCAGTTCTTC
TRBV12-3/TRBV12-4	TRBJ2-7	16	NA	TRBD2	CASSFPTAPGRYEQYF	TGTGCCAGCAGCTTCCCTACAGCTCCCGGGAGGTACGAGCAGTACTTC
TRBV29-1	TRBJ2-7	12	NA	TRBD1	CSVRPGGYEQYF	TGCAGCGTGCGTCCAGGGGGCTACGAGCAGTACTTC
TRBV20-1	TRBJ2-1	14	NA	TRBD1	CSAIDRGIYNEQFF	TGCAGTGCTATAGACAGGGGAATCTACAATGAGCAGTTCTTC
TRBV5-6	TRBJ2-1	15	NA	NA	CASSGPGQGYNEQFF	TGTGCCAGCAGCGGTCCGGGACAAGGATACAATGAGCAGTTCTTC
TRBV29-1	TRBJ2-7	16	NA	TRBD2	CSVEMIAGGASYEQYF	TGCAGCGTTGAAATGATTGCGGGGGGAGCCTCCTACGAGCAGTACTTC
TRBV12-3/TRBV12-4	TRBJ1-2	13	NA	NA	CASSLPGAYGYTF	TGTGCCAGCAGCTTACCAGGAGCCTATGGCTACACCTTC
TRBV4-1	TRBJ1-2	16	NA	NA	CASSQDHGDKSRGYTF	TGCGCCAGCAGCCAAGATCACGGGGACAAATCGCGTGGCTACACCTTC
TRBV9	TRBJ2-3	15	NA	NA	CASSVVAGVTDTQYF	TGTGCCAGCAGCGTAGTCGCAGGGGTCACAGATACGCAGTATTTT
TRBV5-4	TRBJ2-7	15	NA	TRBD2	CASSPPGTRVGEQYF	TGTGCCAGCAGCCCACCCGGGACTAGAGTCGGTGAGCAGTACTTC
TRBV28	TRBJ2-2	12	NA	TRBD2	CASRTSRRELFF	TGTGCCAGCCGGACTAGTCGGAGGGAGCTGTTTTTT
TRBV6-1	TRBJ2-7	14	NA	TRBD1	CASSDGQGAYEQYF	TGTGCCAGCAGTGATGGACAGGGCGCCTACGAGCAGTACTTC
TRBV12-3/TRBV12-4	TRBJ2-3	15	few	TRBD1	CASSRDRVSTDTQYF	TGTGCCAGCAGTCGGGACAGGGTTAGCACAGATACGCAGTATTTT
TRBV20-1	TRBJ2-7	15	few	TRBD1	CSARDPGTGTYEQYF	TGCAGTGCGCGGGATCCCGGGACAGGGACGTACGAGCAGTACTTC
TRBV29-1	TRBJ2-1	14	NA	TRBD2	CSALGLAAYNEQFF	TGCAGCGCCCTGGGACTAGCGGCCTACAATGAGCAGTTCTTC
TRBV28	TRBJ1-2	16	NA	TRBD1	CASSHPGTGGLAGYTF	TGTGCCAGCAGCCATCCCGGGACAGGGGGCCTGGCGGGCTACACCTTC
TRBV29-1	TRBJ1-2	13	NA	TRBD1	CSVTGTGGSGYTF	TGCAGCGTGACCGGGACAGGGGGCTCTGGCTACACCTTC
TRBV4-2	TRBJ2-3	16	NA	NA	CASSILGGSGADTQYF	TGTGCCAGCAGCATTCTGGGGGGAAGTGGCGCAGATACGCAGTATTTT
TRBV7-6	TRBJ1-6	14	few	NA	CASSVTGNNSPLHF	TGTGCCAGCAGCGTCACAGGGAATAATTCACCCCTCCACTTT
TRBV29-1	TRBJ2-5	17	NA	TRBD2	CSARPRLAGGWYNEQYF	TGCAGCGCCCGTCCCCGACTAGCGGGAGGGTGGTACAATGAGCAGTACTTC
TRBV12-3/TRBV12-4	TRBJ1-5	14	NA	NA	CASSFKLSNQPQHF	TGTGCCAGCAGTTTTAAGCTTAGCAATCAGCCCCAGCATTTT
TRBV28	TRBJ2-1	16	many	NA	CASSLEALSSYNEQFF	TGTGCCAGCAGTTTAGAGGCTTTGAGCTCCTACAATGAGCAGTTCTTC
TRBV6-5	TRBJ2-1	18	NA	TRBD2	CASSYAISSGWTYNEQFF	TGTGCCAGCAGTTACGCCATCTCTAGCGGGTGGACCTACAATGAGCAGTTCTTC